Below are 26 T cell receptor beta chains sequenced from a single sample in a study of response to subunit inactivated influenza vaccine. One entry per CDR3 protein results from TCRdb running MiXCR on the RT-PCR reads. The table shows about 520,000 distinct CDR3 sequences, with approximately 7.3% occurring only once. This material consisted of PBMCs from blood, taken less than 25 months after vaccination. These receptor sequences come from a man in his fifties or sixties who received an inactivated influenza vaccine.

The chain has TRBV6-2 or TRBV6-3 and TRBJ2-1; 11 bases are shared with TRBD2. The CDR3 length is 16 residues. Germline CDR1 MNHEY, CDR2 SVGEGT. V gave up 6 bases and J gave up 1 base; unmatched junction bases: 5. As DNA, the CDR3 is TGTGCCAGCAGAGCCGGGACTAGCGGATCCTACAATGAGCAGTTCTTC. It specifies CASRAGTSGSYNEQFF.

This chain uses TRBV20-1 with TRBJ2-7, with 9 positions matching TRBD1. The V gene end was trimmed by 4 bases and the J gene end by 4 bases; junction bases not matched to a gene: 5. Per the germline V gene, CDR1 is DFQATT and CDR2 is SNEGSKA (reference sequence). The CDR3 length is 13 residues. CDR3 in amino acids: CSATRDRAYEQYF. CDR3 nucleotides: TGCAGTGCTACCCGGGACAGGGCATACGAGCAGTACTTC.

This clonotype has more than one count but fewer than ten. The chain couples TRBV4-1 to TRBJ2-3, with 7 bases identical to TRBD2. V trimming: 4 bases; J trimming: 5 bases; junction bases outside the gene matches: 6. Germline loops: CDR1 MGHRA, CDR2 YSYEKL. The CDR3 totals 14 residues. DNA of the CDR3: TGCGCCAGCAGCCGGGTCCCGGGGGGAGATACGCAGTATTTT. Translated, it gives CASSRVPGGDTQYF.

CDR3 protein: CASSLTDSYQETQYF. The CDR3 bases are TGTGCCAGCAGTCTAACTGACAGTTACCAAGAGACCCAGTACTTC. This chain joins TRBV28 and TRBJ2-5; the D gene is possibly TRBD1 (5 bases). The CDR3 length is 15 residues. V lost 5 bases and J 0 bases, leaving 13 bases between the germline ends. Per germline, CDR1 MDHEN and CDR2 SYDVKM.

Only a few counts were recorded for this clonotype. The rearrangement joins TRBV7-2 to TRBJ2-7; D unclear. Germline lookup yields CDR1 SGHTA and CDR2 FQGNSA. V lost 4 bases, J lost 3 bases, and 4 bases lay in between. This CDR3 is 11 amino acids long. The CDR3 sequence is CASSWDYEQYF. The CDR3 nucleotides read TGTGCCAGCAGCTGGGACTACGAGCAGTACTTC.

The rearrangement uses TRBV20-1 and TRBJ1-2, with 8 bases aligning to TRBD1. CDR3 size: 13 residues. V shed 2 bases, J shed 3 bases, and the junction held 2 bases outside the gene matches. Germline V gene sequence: CDR1 DFQATT, CDR2 SNEGSKA (reference sequence). CDR3 nucleotides: TGCAGTGCTAGACAGGGGGCGGACTATGGCTACACCTTC. Its protein product is CSARQGADYGYTF.

This clonotype was detected many times. The germline gene is not matched at one end of the junction; a read error may be the cause. This chain links TRBV4-3 with TRBJ2-1, with D perhaps assigned TRBD1 or TRBD2 (5 bases each). The CDR3 has 16 residues. Germline assignment: CDR1 LGHNA and CDR2 YSLEER. The CDR3 DNA is TGCGCCAGCAGACAAGGGTACCGGGACGTCTACAATGAGCAGTTCTTC. This translates into CASRQGYRDVYNEQFF.

Notes on this clonotype: One end of the junction varies from germline; a read error may be responsible. The chain has TRBV9 and TRBJ2-2; weak D call: TRBD2 (7 bases). The CDR3 loop spans 16 amino acids. CDR1 is SGDLS, CDR2 YYNGEE, per germline. This chain's CDR3 is CASTTPFGGGTRELFF. The CDR3 DNA follows: TGTGCCAGCACCACCCCCTTTGGCGGGGGCACCAGGGAGCTGTTTTTT.

This clonotype has a handful of counts. The CDR3 DNA sequence: TGTGCCATCCGGGTTGGGACAGGGGATCGAGACTATGGCTACACCTTC. Protein product: CAIRVGTGDRDYGYTF. The chain is built from TRBV10-3 and TRBJ1-2; 10 positions agree with TRBD1. After removal of 8 bases from V and 3 bases from J, the junction contained 12 bases not matched to a gene. Germline values: CDR1 ENHRY, CDR2 SYGVKD. CDR3 length: 16 residues.

Turning to this clonotype: One base away lies a much larger clone, so this may be a sequencing read error. The genes are TRBV4-3 and TRBJ1-4; D perhaps matches TRBD1 (5 bases). Looked up from germline, CDR1 is LGHNA and CDR2 is YSLEER. CDR3 length: 16 amino acids. As DNA, the CDR3 is TGCGCCAGCAGACAAGATCATCGGGGGGGTAATGAAAAACTGTTTTTT. It yields the protein CASRQDHRGGNEKLFF.

The chain is built from TRBV4-3 and TRBJ2-3; D call uncertain. V was pared by 4 bases and J by 3 bases, with 14 bases between. The CDR3 length is 15 residues. CDR1 is LGHNA and CDR2 is YSLEER in the germline V gene. CDR3 residues: CASSPRLENTDTQYF. In DNA, the CDR3 is TGCGCCAGCAGCCCCCGATTGGAGAATACAGATACGCAGTATTTT.

This clonotype was counted ten times or more. The CDR3 DNA reads as TGTGCCAGCAGTGAACATTCCGGGACGGTAAAGATGGGCTACACCTTC. This codes for CASSEHSGTVKMGYTF. This sequence joins TRBV6-1 and TRBJ1-2; D possibly corresponds to TRBD1 (5 bases). Trimming took off 2 bases at V and 8 bases at J, with 21 bases between the two ends. Germline values: CDR1 MNHNS, CDR2 SASEGT. This CDR3 contains 16 residues.

This clonotype was counted many times. This chain uses TRBV28 with TRBJ2-3; D gene ambiguous. Germline V gives CDR1 MDHEN, CDR2 SYDVKM. Trimming removed 6 bases from V and 0 bases from J, with 16 bases in between. This CDR3 region has 16 residues. In nucleotides, the CDR3 is TGTGCCAGCAGCATATCAAAACTCGAGAGCACAGATACGCAGTATTTT. Residues: CASSISKLESTDTQYF.

This chain connects TRBV12-3 or TRBV12-4 to TRBJ1-5; no firm D call. The CDR3 runs to 16 residues. Trimming shortened V by 5 bases and J by 0 bases, and 14 bases separated the two germline ends. This CDR3 reads CASSAQVGYSNQPQHF. The CDR3 DNA reads as TGTGCCAGCAGTGCTCAAGTCGGGTATAGCAATCAGCCCCAGCATTTT.

This clonotype has more than one count but fewer than ten. The chain joins TRBV7-2 to TRBJ1-5; D perhaps matches TRBD1 (6 bases). Germline loops: CDR1 SGHTA, CDR2 FQGNSA. Trimming pared 5 bases from V and 3 bases from J, leaving 17 bases between. This CDR3 spans 16 amino acids. CDR3 region: CASSAPGVVNNQPQHF. In DNA form, the CDR3 reads TGTGCCAGCAGCGCGCCAGGGGTAGTAAACAATCAGCCCCAGCATTTT. Full variable domain (missing parts from reference TRBV7-2 and TRBJ1-5): GAGVSQSPSNKVTEKGKDVELRCDPISGHTALYWYRQSLGQGLEFLIYFQGNSAPDKSGLPSDRFSAERTGGSVSTLTIQRTQQEDSAVYLCASSAPGVVNNQPQHFGDGTRLSIL.

This clonotype came up a few times. The chain links TRBV20-1 to TRBJ2-7; 9 nucleotides match TRBD1. The CDR3 runs to 16 residues. The ends lost 0 bases at V and 1 base at J; junction bases unmatched: 7. Germline V gene lookup returns CDR1 DFQATT and CDR2 SNEGSKA (reference sequence). This CDR3 reads CSAREHRQGESYEQYF. The CDR3 nucleotides read TGCAGTGCTAGAGAGCACCGACAGGGGGAATCCTACGAGCAGTACTTC.

This clonotype has only a few counts. The chain is built from TRBV6-1 and TRBJ1-3; possibly TRBD1 for D (6 bases). The V gene lost 4 bases and the J gene lost 5 bases, with 12 bases spanning the gap. CDR1 is MNHNS, CDR2 SASEGT, per germline. This CDR3 region has 14 residues. The CDR3 bases are TGTGCCAGCAGTGCAGGCAGGGGAAGAAACACCATATATTTT. Its protein is CASSAGRGRNTIYF.

The rearrangement links TRBV5-1 to TRBJ2-2, with D perhaps matching TRBD2 (5 bases). Trimming removed 0 bases from V and 5 bases from J, with 8 bases in between. The CDR3 is 14 amino acids. Germline V gives CDR1 SGHRS, CDR2 YFSETQ. The CDR3, as DNA: TGCGCCAGCAGCTTGGTCGGGGTTACCGGGGAGCTGTTTTTT. Translating gives CASSLVGVTGELFF.

This clonotype was recorded many times. V gene TRBV15 combines with J gene TRBJ2-7, with D perhaps matching TRBD2 (6 bases). V was shortened by 0 bases and J by 2 bases, with 11 bases between the two germline ends. The V gene's germline CDR1 is LNHNV and CDR2 YYDKDF (reference sequence). The CDR3 is 15 amino acids. The CDR3 DNA sequence: TGTGCCACCAGCAGAGAACCAGGGACTGCCTACGAGCAGTACTTC. Protein: CATSREPGTAYEQYF.

This clonotype was observed a handful of times. This rearrangement joins TRBV18 to TRBJ2-7; D gene unclear. V was clipped by 0 bases and J by 3 bases, with 6 bases between them. The CDR3 covers 13 residues. Germline loops: CDR1 KGHSH, CDR2 LQKENI. In DNA form, the CDR3 reads TGTGCCAGCTCACCACCCGAGCTCTACGAGCAGTACTTC. This codes for CASSPPELYEQYF.

The sample holds many counts of this clonotype. V gene TRBV6-1 combines with J gene TRBJ1-5; 9 bases line up with TRBD1. Germline V gene sequence: CDR1 MNHNS, CDR2 SASEGT. CDR3 size: 15 residues. V shed 7 bases, J shed 7 bases, and the junction held 11 bases outside the gene matches. The CDR3 reads CASNTGTGSRQPQHF. The DNA for the CDR3 is TGTGCCAGCAACACCGGGACAGGGAGCAGGCAGCCCCAGCATTTT.

The rearrangement uses TRBV4-3 and TRBJ2-3; tentative D call: TRBD2 (5 bases). CDR1 is LGHNA, CDR2 YSLEER, per germline. The V end was cut by 0 bases, the J end by 7 bases, with 11 bases between. This CDR3 has 14 amino acids. The CDR3 region is CASSQDIEGNTQYF. DNA of the CDR3: TGCGCCAGCAGCCAAGATATAGAGGGAAATACGCAGTATTTT.

This clonotype has more than one count but fewer than ten. The chain combines TRBV20-1 with TRBJ2-2, with D possibly being TRBD2 (6 bases). The V and J ends lost 3 bases and 2 bases respectively, with 7 bases between them. The CDR3 runs to 13 residues. The germline V gene encodes CDR1 DFQATT and CDR2 SNEGSKA (reference sequence). CDR3 sequence: CSASGTNTGELFF. The CDR3 coding sequence is TGCAGTGCTAGCGGGACTAACACCGGGGAGCTGTTTTTT.

This clonotype was detected a few times. This rearrangement joins TRBV20-1 to TRBJ2-1; 8 bases are a match to TRBD1. This CDR3 comprises 15 residues. Germline V CDR1 and CDR2: DFQATT, SNEGSKA (reference sequence). J gave up 7 bases and V 0 bases, and 8 bases lay outside the gene matches. The CDR3 region has the DNA TGCAGTGCTAGAGAGACAGGGGTATTCGTGAATGAGCAGTTCTTC. This codes for CSARETGVFVNEQFF.

The rearrangement uses TRBV28 and TRBJ2-7, with D hard to call. V was shortened by 5 bases and J by 4 bases, with 6 bases between the two germline ends. The germline V gene has CDR1 MDHEN and CDR2 SYDVKM. The CDR3 loop spans 11 amino acids. CDR3 nucleotide sequence: TGTGCCAGCAGTATACAGTACGAGCAGTACTTC. Translated, it gives CASSIQYEQYF.

Many counts were recorded for this clonotype. This chain links TRBV20-1 with TRBJ1-6, with D perhaps TRBD1 (5 bases). This CDR3 contains 13 residues. CDR1 DFQATT and CDR2 SNEGSKA come from the germline V gene (reference sequence). Trimming left V 1 base short and J 10 bases short, with 11 bases between. CDR3: CSARVSRDSPLHF. The CDR3 DNA reads as TGCAGTGCTAGAGTAAGCAGGGACTCACCCCTCCACTTT.